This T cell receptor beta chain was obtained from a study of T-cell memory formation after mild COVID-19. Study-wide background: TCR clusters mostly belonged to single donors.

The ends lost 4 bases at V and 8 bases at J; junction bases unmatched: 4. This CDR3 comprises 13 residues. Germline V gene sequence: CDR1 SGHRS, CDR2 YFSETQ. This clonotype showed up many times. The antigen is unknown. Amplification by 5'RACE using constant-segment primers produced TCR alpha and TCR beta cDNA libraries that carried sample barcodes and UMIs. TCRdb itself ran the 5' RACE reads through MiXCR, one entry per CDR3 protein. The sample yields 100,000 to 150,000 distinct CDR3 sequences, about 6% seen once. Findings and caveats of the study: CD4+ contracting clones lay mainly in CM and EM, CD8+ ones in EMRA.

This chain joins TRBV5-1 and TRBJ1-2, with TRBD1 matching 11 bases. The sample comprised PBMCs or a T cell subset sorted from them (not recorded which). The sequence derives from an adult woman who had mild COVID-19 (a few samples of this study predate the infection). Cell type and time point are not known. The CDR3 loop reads CASSLGQGDGYTF. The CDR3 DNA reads TGCGCCAGCAGCCTGGGACAGGGGGACGGCTACACCTTC.